Following are 17 T cell receptor beta chains from one sample sequenced in a study of early stage breast cancer tumors. This table comes from immunoSEQ multiplex PCR, and its TCRdb copy is limited to in-frame clones, with some not included. In the table there are just over 70,000 clones, 65% to 80% of which are singletons. The source material was blood. The source is a person between 55 and 69 years old with breast cancer.

This chain uses TRBV11-2 with TRBJ2-5; D is uncertain. The CDR3 runs 12 residues. Germline V gene lookup returns CDR1 SGHAT and CDR2 FQNNGV. V was pared by 1 base and J by 5 bases, with 5 bases between. Here the CDR3 reads CASSLVSETQYF. DNA of the CDR3: TGTGCCAGCAGCTTAGTGTCGGAGACCCAGTACTTC. The full variable domain, with the rest looked up from reference TRBV11-2 and TRBJ2-5, is EAGVAQSPRYKIIEKRQSVAFWCNPISGHATLYWYQQILGQGPKLLIQFQNNGVVDDSQLPKDRFSAERLKGVDSTLKIQPAKLEDSAVYLCASSLVSETQYFGPGTRLLVL.

V usage is TRBV18 and J usage is TRBJ1-1, with 9 bases identical to TRBD1. The CDR3 runs 16 residues. V lost 0 bases to trimming and J lost 7 bases; unmatched junction nucleotides: 9. In germline, CDR1 is KGHSH, CDR2 LQKENI. The CDR3 loop is CASSPPAHRGPNEAFF. Written as DNA, the CDR3 is TGTGCCAGCTCACCACCGGCTCACAGGGGGCCTAATGAAGCTTTCTTT.

This clone has a handful of counts. The V call is TRBV27, the J call TRBJ2-1, with D possibly matching TRBD2 (6 bases). V was trimmed by 3 bases and J by 0 bases, leaving 9 bases between them. Per the germline V gene, CDR1 is MNHEY and CDR2 is SMNVEV (reference sequence). This CDR3 spans 15 amino acids. The CDR3 nucleotides read TGTGCCAGCAGTTTGGCGGGGAGCTCCTACAATGAGCAGTTCTTC. It is translated as CASSLAGSSYNEQFF.

The rearrangement joins TRBV19 to TRBJ2-7, with 8 bases fitting TRBD1. Trimming at V came to 1 base and at J to 0 bases, leaving 17 bases not matched to a gene. CDR3 length: 20 residues. Per the germline V gene, CDR1 is LNHDA and CDR2 is SQIVND (reference sequence). CDR3: CASSIGGQGTASHSSYEQYF. CDR3 DNA: TGTGCCAGTAGTATAGGAGGACAGGGTACGGCAAGCCACAGCTCCTACGAGCAGTACTTC.

This chain joins TRBV11-2 and TRBJ2-3; D is possibly TRBD2 (6 bases). The length of the CDR3 is 18 residues. Trimming took 2 bases from V and 0 from J, leaving 18 bases between them. CDR1 and CDR2 (germline): SGHAT, FQNNGV. CDR3 loop: CASSLRRGRESSTDTQYF. The CDR3 DNA reads TGTGCCAGCAGCTTAAGGCGGGGCAGGGAATCTAGCACAGATACGCAGTATTTT.

The gene calls are TRBV27 and TRBJ2-2; D ambiguous. Trimming removed 6 bases from V and 3 bases from J, with 11 bases in between. From germline, CDR1 is MNHEY and CDR2 SMNVEV (reference sequence). The CDR3 length is 14 residues. CDR3 DNA sequence: TGTGCCAGCAGACGAAAACCCGACACCGGGGAGCTGTTTTTT. Protein: CASRRKPDTGELFF.

The chain is built from TRBV9 and TRBJ1-5; possibly TRBD1 for D (6 bases). The CDR3 is 15 residues long. Germline V CDR1 and CDR2: SGDLS, YYNGEE. Trimming took off 0 bases at V and 8 bases at J, with 15 bases between the two ends. CDR3 sequence: CASSVAGDTLEPQHF. The DNA of the CDR3 is TGTGCCAGCAGCGTAGCGGGGGACACCCTGGAGCCCCAGCATTTT. The full variable domain, with the rest looked up from reference TRBV9 and TRBJ1-5, is DSGVTQTPKHLITATGQRVTLRCSPRSGDLSVYWYQQSLDQGLQFLIQYYNGEERAKGNILERFSAQQFPDLHSELNLSSLELGDSALYFCASSVAGDTLEPQHFGDGTRLSIL.

This chain uses TRBV29-1 with TRBJ1-2; TRBD1 is a possible D gene (5 bases). CDR1 is SQVTM and CDR2 is ANQGSEA in the germline V gene. This CDR3 has 13 amino acids. V was cut by 1 base and J by 5 bases, with 11 bases left in between. The DNA for the CDR3 is TGCAGCGTTGAAGCAGGGACCTCTTATGGCTACACCTTC. The encoded protein is CSVEAGTSYGYTF. Filled out from reference TRBV29-1 and TRBJ1-2, the complete variable domain reads SAVISQKPSRDICQRGTSLTIQCQVDSQVTMMFWYRQQPGQSLTLIATANQGSEATYESGFVIDKFPISRPNLTFSTLTVSNMSPEDSSIYLCSVEAGTSYGYTFGSGTRLTVV.

The chain uses TRBV27 and TRBJ2-7; 11 bases fit TRBD2. Germline loops: CDR1 MNHEY, CDR2 SMNVEV (reference sequence). J lost 7 bases, V lost 5 bases, and 4 bases had no gene match. CDR3 length: 13 amino acids. The CDR3: CASSRLAGREQYF. CDR3 in DNA: TGTGCCAGCAGTCGACTAGCGGGAAGGGAGCAGTACTTC.

The rearrangement uses TRBV5-6 and TRBJ2-7, with 10 bases aligning to TRBD1. The V and J ends lost 5 bases and 6 bases, in that order; junction bases with no gene match: 5. Germline CDR1 is SGHDT and CDR2 is YYEEEE. CDR3 length: 13 residues. The CDR3 DNA is TGTGCCAGCAGTTTAGGACAGGGGGGCGAGCAGTACTTC. It yields the protein CASSLGQGGEQYF.

The V and J genes are TRBV28 and TRBJ2-5; 8 bases match TRBD2. The trim removed 7 bases at V and 5 bases at J, leaving 6 bases unmatched. This CDR3 has 13 residues. The germline CDR1 and CDR2 sequences are MDHEN and SYDVKM. The CDR3 coding sequence is TGTGCCAGCATCCCGGGGGGGGAGGAGACCCAGTACTTC. This sequence encodes CASIPGGEETQYF.

The V and J genes are TRBV29-1 and TRBJ2-3, with 7 bases that match TRBD2. V shed 6 bases and J 5 bases; nucleotides not matched to a gene: 5. Germline V gene sequence: CDR1 SQVTM, CDR2 ANQGSEA. This CDR3 contains 12 residues. CDR3 in amino acids: CSVAIAGDTQYF. The CDR3 region has the DNA TGCAGCGTCGCCATAGCGGGAGATACGCAGTATTTT.

This chain links TRBV11-2 with TRBJ2-7; D is undetermined. The V gene's germline CDR1 is SGHAT and CDR2 FQNNGV. The CDR3 runs 13 residues. V lost 0 bases and J lost 5, with 8 bases in between. The CDR3 loop is CASSLDRVDEQYF. CDR3 bases: TGTGCCAGCAGCTTAGATCGGGTGGACGAGCAGTACTTC.

This chain links TRBV25-1 with TRBJ2-3; 8 bases are a match to TRBD2. The CDR3 extends over 17 amino acids. Unmatched junction bases numbered 11, after V lost 6 bases and J lost 0 bases. Germline-derived CDR1 and CDR2 are MGHDK and SYGVNS. This chain's CDR3 is CASSLGGSGASTDTQYF. In DNA, the CDR3 is TGTGCCAGCAGCCTCGGGGGTAGCGGGGCCAGCACAGATACGCAGTATTTT.

This sequence joins TRBV18 and TRBJ1-1, with D unclear. Trimming took off 3 bases at V and 8 bases at J, with 13 bases between the two ends. The CDR3 runs 13 residues. Germline V gene lookup returns CDR1 KGHSH and CDR2 LQKENI. CDR3 sequence (DNA): TGTGCCAGCTCACCGGGAGAGGGAATCGAAGCTTTCTTT. Its translation: CASSPGEGIEAFF. The full variable domain, rest sourced from reference TRBV18 and TRBJ1-1, is NAGVMQNPRHLVRRRGQEARLRCSPMKGHSHVYWYRQLPEEGLKFMVYLQKENIIDESGMPKERFSAEFPKEGPSILRIQQVVRGDSAAYFCASSPGEGIEAFFGQGTRLTVV.

The rearrangement links TRBV7-2 to TRBJ1-5; D not certain. Trimming left V 2 bases short and J 2 bases short, with 10 bases between. The CDR3 has 15 amino acids. Germline V gives CDR1 SGHTA, CDR2 FQGNSA. CDR3 DNA sequence: TGTGCCAGCAGCTTAACATCATGGGGCAATCAGCCCCAGCATTTT. Translation gives CASSLTSWGNQPQHF.

The V call is TRBV10-3, the J call TRBJ1-4; D gene unclear. With 6 bases removed from V and 6 bases from J, the gap between germline ends came to 14 bases. Germline loops: CDR1 ENHRY, CDR2 SYGVKD. The CDR3 is made up of 14 amino acids. CDR3 bases: TGTGCCATCAGCCCGGAGGGTGGAGATGAAAAACTGTTTTTT. This translates into CAISPEGGDEKLFF.